These 18 T cell receptor beta chains share one sample of origin, sequenced in a study of OX40 agonist ivuxolimab in advanced cancers. Libraries were prepared by immunoSEQ multiplex PCR; TCRdb keeps only in-frame clonotypes and omits some of them. The data show around 70,000 clones, 65% to 90% seen once. Sequenced here: CD4+ or CD8+ T cells sorted from blood, sampled in a trial of the OX40 agonist ivuxolimab. The receptors here all came from an adult with an advanced solid tumor such as melanoma, head and neck, liver or kidney cancer.

In this sample, this clone turned up once. The chain is built from TRBV19 and TRBJ1-2; 9 bases fit TRBD1. CDR3 size: 15 residues. Trimming took 5 bases from V and 4 from J; bases not matched to a gene: 8. The germline gives CDR1 LNHDA, CDR2 SQIVND (reference sequence). The CDR3 is CASSLNDRGGYGYTF. As DNA, the CDR3 is TGTGCCAGTAGTCTAAATGACAGGGGGGGCTATGGCTACACCTTC.

This rearrangement joins TRBV14 to TRBJ2-3; the D is unclear. The CDR3 length is 13 residues. Germline V gene lookup returns CDR1 SGHDN and CDR2 FVKESK. Trimming left V 0 bases short and J 5 bases short, with 6 bases between. The CDR3 DNA is TGTGCCAGCAGCCAAGATACTGTAGATACGCAGTATTTT. Its translation is CASSQDTVDTQYF.

This chain connects TRBV5-1 to TRBJ1-6, with 9 positions matching TRBD1. The CDR3 is 14 residues long. The V and J ends lost 6 bases and 7 bases, in that order; junction bases with no gene match: 5. Germline assignment: CDR1 SGHRS and CDR2 YFSETQ. This chain's CDR3 is CASKGTGLNSPLHF. The CDR3 nucleotides read TGCGCCAGCAAGGGGACAGGGCTCAATTCACCCCTCCACTTT. The variable domain in full, completed from reference TRBV5-1 and TRBJ1-6, reads KAGVTQTPRYLIKTRGQQVTLSCSPISGHRSVSWYQQTPGQGLQFLFEYFSETQRNKGNFPGRFSGRQFSNSRSEMNVSTLELGDSALYLCASKGTGLNSPLHFGNGTRLTVT.

The chain combines TRBV9 with TRBJ2-5, with 7 bases lining up with TRBD2. With 0 bases clipped from V and 2 bases from J, the junction kept 7 bases outside the gene matches. Germline V CDR1 and CDR2: SGDLS, YYNGEE. This CDR3 region has 16 residues. The CDR3 here is CASSVAGASGQETQYF. Here the CDR3 DNA reads TGTGCCAGCAGCGTAGCTGGGGCTAGCGGACAAGAGACCCAGTACTTC.

The chain combines TRBV6-1 with TRBJ1-6; TRBD1 matches 8 bases. The CDR3 extends over 14 amino acids. Germline V gene lookup returns CDR1 MNHNS and CDR2 SASEGT. Trimming removed 5 bases from V and 8 bases from J; junction bases left unmatched: 5. CDR3 residues: CASSPGGGDSPLHF. The CDR3 DNA sequence: TGTGCCAGCAGTCCAGGGGGCGGGGATTCACCCCTCCACTTT.

The gene calls are TRBV18 and TRBJ2-3; the D gene is possibly TRBD1 (5 bases). Per germline, CDR1 KGHSH and CDR2 LQKENI. V was shortened by 4 bases and J by 6 bases, with 11 bases between the two germline ends. CDR3 length equals 13 residues. As DNA, the CDR3 is TGTGCCAGCTCACAGGGGCTTGAGGATACGCAGTATTTT. Translated: CASSQGLEDTQYF. Full variable domain (rest looked up from reference TRBV18 and TRBJ2-3): NAGVMQNPRHLVRRRGQEARLRCSPMKGHSHVYWYRQLPEEGLKFMVYLQKENIIDESGMPKERFSAEFPKEGPSILRIQQVVRGDSAAYFCASSQGLEDTQYFGPGTRLTVL.

This clone appeared a single time. The chain has TRBV30 and TRBJ2-3; D may be TRBD2 (5 bases). In germline, CDR1 is GTSNPN, CDR2 SVGIG (reference sequence). V shed 4 bases and J shed 3 bases, with 8 bases lying between them. The CDR3 extends over 12 amino acids. In DNA, the CDR3 is TGTGCCTGGACAGGACTTACAGATACGCAGTATTTT. Translation: CAWTGLTDTQYF. Full variable domain (missing parts from reference TRBV30 and TRBJ2-3): SQTIHQWPATLVQPVGSPLSLECTVEGTSNPNLYWYRQAAGRGLQLLFYSVGIGQISSEVPQNLSASRPQDRQFILSSKKLLLSDSGFYLCAWTGLTDTQYFGPGTRLTVL.

The genes are TRBV7-3 and TRBJ2-4, with 9 bases lining up with TRBD1. The CDR3 spans 16 residues. Germline V gives CDR1 SGHTA, CDR2 FQGTGA. Trimming took 5 bases from V and 0 from J; bases not matched to a gene: 5. CDR3 nucleotides: TGTGCCAGCAGCACGTGGACAGGGGTAGCCAAAAACATTCAGTACTTC. Protein: CASSTWTGVAKNIQYF.

The chain has TRBV4-3 and TRBJ2-3; 12 bases are a match to TRBD2. This CDR3 is 15 amino acids long. V gave up 1 base and J gave up 9 bases; unmatched junction bases: 5. Germline V lookup: CDR1 LGHNA, CDR2 YSLEER. The CDR3 loop reads CASSQAMLAGGTQYF. The CDR3 region has the DNA TGCGCCAGCAGCCAAGCGATGCTAGCGGGAGGGACGCAGTATTTT.

The chain couples TRBV6-5 to TRBJ1-3; no firm D call. The CDR3 sequence is 14 residues long. Germline values: CDR1 MNHEY, CDR2 SVGAGI. V lost 5 bases, J lost 10 bases, and 18 bases lay in between. The CDR3 sequence is CASSPRTGWSTIYF. CDR3 DNA: TGTGCCAGCAGTCCTCGGACCGGATGGAGTACCATATATTTT.

The genes are TRBV10-3 and TRBJ2-7; D is tentatively TRBD1 or TRBD2 (5 bases each). From germline, CDR1 is ENHRY and CDR2 SYGVKD. The V end lost 0 bases, the J end lost 1 base, and 7 bases lay between the germline ends. The CDR3 length is 14 residues. CDR3 sequence (DNA): TGTGCCATCAGTGAGTCGGGGGAATCCTACGAGCAGTACTTC. This codes for CAISESGESYEQYF.

The chain recombines TRBV30 with TRBJ1-5; D unresolved. The ends were cut back, 0 bases at V and 1 base at J, with 10 bases in the middle. CDR1 and CDR2 (germline): GTSNPN, SVGIG (reference sequence). The CDR3 is made up of 15 amino acids. The CDR3 region is CAWSVLGLSNQPQHF. The CDR3 bases are TGTGCCTGGAGTGTTTTAGGGTTAAGCAATCAGCCCCAGCATTTT.

V is TRBV6-5 and J is TRBJ2-2, with D perhaps TRBD2 (5 bases). CDR1 and CDR2 from the germline V gene are MNHEY and SVGAGI. The CDR3 is made up of 14 amino acids. Trimming removed 7 bases at V and 1 base at J, with 10 bases between. The CDR3, as DNA: TGTGCCAGCAAGACTATGCGGAACACCGGGGAGCTGTTTTTT. This gives the protein CASKTMRNTGELFF.

Relative to its sample, this clone is medium-sized (0.01 to 0.1%). V usage is TRBV2 and J usage is TRBJ2-2; D is ambiguous. CDR1 is SNHLY, CDR2 FYNNEI, per germline. The V end was cut by 8 bases, the J end by 6 bases, with 13 bases between. This CDR3 contains 13 residues. CDR3: CASRADVAGELFF. The CDR3 bases are TGTGCCAGCCGGGCGGACGTGGCCGGGGAGCTGTTTTTT.

The chain uses TRBV5-1 and TRBJ2-5; 9 nucleotides agree with TRBD1. The J call is uncertain, as TRBJ2-7 better fits the DNA end. Germline V CDR1 and CDR2: SGHRS, YFSETQ. CDR3 size: 14 residues. The CDR3 DNA follows: TGCGCCAGCCGCCCCGGGACAGGGCTGAACGAGCAGTACTTC. The encoded protein is CASRPGTGLNEQYF.

The CDR3 coding sequence is TGTGCCAGCAGTACCCGGAGCTCTGGGGCCAACGTCCTGACTTTC. Translated: CASSTRSSGANVLTF. The J gene is TRBJ2-6, the V gene TRBV2; D is uncertain. CDR3 length equals 15 residues. Trimming left V 5 bases short and J 0 bases short, with 8 bases between. The germline V gene encodes CDR1 SNHLY and CDR2 FYNNEI.

This clone was found once. This chain joins TRBV6-5 and TRBJ1-5, with 7 nucleotides matching TRBD1. Losses at the gene ends were 6 bases for V and 5 bases for J; bases not matched to a gene: 7. Germline V CDR1 and CDR2: MNHEY, SVGAGI. The CDR3 is made up of 14 amino acids. The CDR3 DNA sequence: TGTGCCAGCAGCCCGGGACAGCCTTATCAGCCCCAGCATTTT. Protein product: CASSPGQPYQPQHF.

The J gene is TRBJ2-2, the V gene TRBV7-8; tentatively, D is TRBD2 (7 bases). Deletions cut 1 base from V and 5 bases from J, with 14 bases between. Germline CDR1 is SGHVS and CDR2 is FQNEAQ. The length of the CDR3 is 16 residues. CDR3 sequence (DNA): TGTGCCAGCAGCTTAGAGGGGCGGGGGCGAACCGGGGAGCTGTTTTTT. Translated, it gives CASSLEGRGRTGELFF.